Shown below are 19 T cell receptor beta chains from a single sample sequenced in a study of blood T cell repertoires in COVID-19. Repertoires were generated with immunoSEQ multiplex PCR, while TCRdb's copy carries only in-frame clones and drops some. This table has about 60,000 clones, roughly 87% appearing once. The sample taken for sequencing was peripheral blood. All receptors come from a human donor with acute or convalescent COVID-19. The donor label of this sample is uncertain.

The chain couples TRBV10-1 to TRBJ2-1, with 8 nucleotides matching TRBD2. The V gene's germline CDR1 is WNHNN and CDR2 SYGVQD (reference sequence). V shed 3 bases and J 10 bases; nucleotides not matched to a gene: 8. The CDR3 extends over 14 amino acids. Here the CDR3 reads CASSEGGGPEEQFF. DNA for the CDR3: TGCGCCAGCAGTGAAGGCGGGGGGCCAGAAGAGCAGTTCTTC.

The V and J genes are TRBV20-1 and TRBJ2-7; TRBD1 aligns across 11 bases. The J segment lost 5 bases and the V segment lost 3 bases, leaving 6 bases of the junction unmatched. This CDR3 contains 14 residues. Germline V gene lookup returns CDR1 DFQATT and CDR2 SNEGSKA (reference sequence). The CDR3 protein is CSASPGQGGDEQYV. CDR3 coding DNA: TGCAGTGCTAGTCCGGGACAGGGGGGGGACGAGCAGTACGTC.

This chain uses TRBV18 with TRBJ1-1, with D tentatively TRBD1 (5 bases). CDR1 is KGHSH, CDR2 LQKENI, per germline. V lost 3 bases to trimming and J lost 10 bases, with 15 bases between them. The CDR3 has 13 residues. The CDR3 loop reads CASSPDKSVGAFF. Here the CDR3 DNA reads TGTGCCAGCTCACCGGACAAGTCGGTGGGAGCTTTCTTT.

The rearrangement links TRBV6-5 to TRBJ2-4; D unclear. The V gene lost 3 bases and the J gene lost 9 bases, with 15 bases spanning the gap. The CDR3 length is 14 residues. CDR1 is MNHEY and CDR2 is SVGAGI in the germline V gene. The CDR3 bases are TGTGCCAGCAGTTATTCCGCCGCAGGTACCATTCAGTACTTC. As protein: CASSYSAAGTIQYF.

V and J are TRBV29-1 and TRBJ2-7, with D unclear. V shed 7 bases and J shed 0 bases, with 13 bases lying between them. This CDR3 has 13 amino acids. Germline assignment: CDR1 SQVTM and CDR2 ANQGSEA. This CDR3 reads CSACPSSSYEQYF. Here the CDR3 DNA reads TGCAGCGCCTGCCCCTCCAGCTCCTACGAGCAGTACTTC.

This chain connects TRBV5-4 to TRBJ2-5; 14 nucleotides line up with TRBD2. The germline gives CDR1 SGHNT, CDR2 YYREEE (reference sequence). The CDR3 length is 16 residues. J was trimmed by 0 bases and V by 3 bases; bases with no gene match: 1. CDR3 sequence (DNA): TGTGCCAGCAGCTGGACTAGCGGGAGGTACCAAGAGACCCAGTACTTC. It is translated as CASSWTSGRYQETQYF.

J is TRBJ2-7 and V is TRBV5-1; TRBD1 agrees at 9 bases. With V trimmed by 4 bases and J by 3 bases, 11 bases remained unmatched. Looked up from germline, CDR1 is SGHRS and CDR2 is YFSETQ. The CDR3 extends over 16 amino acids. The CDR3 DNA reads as TGCGCCAGCAGCGTGACCGGGACAGGGAACCTCTACGAGCAGTACTTC. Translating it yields CASSVTGTGNLYEQYF.

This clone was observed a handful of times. DNA for the CDR3: TGTGCCAGCGGGGCGCAGAGAGAGACCCAGTACTTC. This codes for CASGAQRETQYF. The chain employs TRBV5-4 and TRBJ2-5; TRBD1 might be the D (5 bases). V lost 7 bases and J lost 4, with 11 bases in between. CDR3 size: 12 residues. Germline CDR1 reads SGHNT; CDR2 reads YYREEE (reference sequence).

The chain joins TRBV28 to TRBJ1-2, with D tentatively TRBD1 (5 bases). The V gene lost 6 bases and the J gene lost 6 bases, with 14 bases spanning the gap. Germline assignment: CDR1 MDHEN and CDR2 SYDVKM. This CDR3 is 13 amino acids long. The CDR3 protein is CASRGGREDGYTF. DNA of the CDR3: TGTGCCAGCAGAGGCGGCAGGGAGGATGGCTACACCTTC.

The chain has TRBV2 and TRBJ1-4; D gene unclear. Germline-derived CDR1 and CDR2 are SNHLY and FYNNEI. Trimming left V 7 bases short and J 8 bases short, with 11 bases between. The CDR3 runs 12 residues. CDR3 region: CASNTGTEKLFF. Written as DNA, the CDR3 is TGTGCCAGCAACACGGGAACGGAAAAACTGTTTTTT.

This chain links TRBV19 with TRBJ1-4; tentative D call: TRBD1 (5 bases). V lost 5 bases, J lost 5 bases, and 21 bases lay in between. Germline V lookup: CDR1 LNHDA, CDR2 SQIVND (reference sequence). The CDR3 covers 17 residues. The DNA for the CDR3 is TGTGCCAGTAGTGCTGAAGTTGCGGGGGGTGGCAATGAAAAACTGTTTTTT. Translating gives CASSAEVAGGGNEKLFF. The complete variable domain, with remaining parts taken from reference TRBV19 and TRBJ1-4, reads DGGITQSPKYLFRKEGQNVTLSCEQNLNHDAMYWYRQDPGQGLRLIYYSQIVNDFQKGDIAEGYSVSREKKESFPLTVTSAQKNPTAFYLCASSAEVAGGGNEKLFFGSGTQLSVL.

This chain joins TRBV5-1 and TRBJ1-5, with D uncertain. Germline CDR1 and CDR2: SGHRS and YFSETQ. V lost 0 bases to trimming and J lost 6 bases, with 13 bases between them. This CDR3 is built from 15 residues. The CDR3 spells CASSLASGSGQPQHF. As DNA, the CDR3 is TGCGCCAGCAGCTTGGCCTCCGGGTCGGGTCAGCCCCAGCATTTT. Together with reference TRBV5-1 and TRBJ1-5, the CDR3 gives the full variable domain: KAGVTQTPRYLIKTRGQQVTLSCSPISGHRSVSWYQQTPGQGLQFLFEYFSETQRNKGNFPGRFSGRQFSNSRSEMNVSTLELGDSALYLCASSLASGSGQPQHFGDGTRLSIL.

CDR3 protein: CASSQPPGGPFRETQYF. CDR3 sequence (DNA): TGTGCCAGCAGCCAACCCCCGGGAGGGCCCTTTCGGGAGACCCAGTACTTC. The chain combines TRBV11-2 with TRBJ2-5, with 8 positions matching TRBD2. Germline V gene data show CDR1 as SGHAT and CDR2 as FQNNGV. CDR3 size: 17 residues. The V gene end was trimmed by 5 bases and the J gene end by 5 bases; junction bases not matched to a gene: 16. Complete variable domain (other parts from reference TRBV11-2 and TRBJ2-5): EAGVAQSPRYKIIEKRQSVAFWCNPISGHATLYWYQQILGQGPKLLIQFQNNGVVDDSQLPKDRFSAERLKGVDSTLKIQPAKLEDSAVYLCASSQPPGGPFRETQYFGPGTRLLVL.

Written as DNA, the CDR3 is TGCTCTAGGAGGAACACTGAAGCTTTCTTT. As protein: CSRRNTEAFF. The chain has TRBV20-1 and TRBJ1-1; no firm D call. The length of the CDR3 is 10 residues. Germline loops: CDR1 DFQATT, CDR2 SNEGSKA (reference sequence).

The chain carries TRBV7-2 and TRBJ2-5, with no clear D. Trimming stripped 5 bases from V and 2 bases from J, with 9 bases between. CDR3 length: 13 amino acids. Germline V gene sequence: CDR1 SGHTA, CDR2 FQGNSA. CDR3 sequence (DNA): TGTGCCAGCAGCATCCCTCGGCAAGAGACCCAGTACTTC. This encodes CASSIPRQETQYF. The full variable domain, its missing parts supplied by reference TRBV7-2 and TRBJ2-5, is GAGVSQSPSNKVTEKGKDVELRCDPISGHTALYWYRQSLGQGLEFLIYFQGNSAPDKSGLPSDRFSAERTGGSVSTLTIQRTQQEDSAVYLCASSIPRQETQYFGPGTRLLVL.

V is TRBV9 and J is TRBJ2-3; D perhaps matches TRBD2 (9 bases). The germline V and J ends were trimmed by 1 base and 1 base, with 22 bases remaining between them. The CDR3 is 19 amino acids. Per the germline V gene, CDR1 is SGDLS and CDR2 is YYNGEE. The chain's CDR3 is CASSVRTGRASGGTDTQYF. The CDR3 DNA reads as TGTGCCAGCAGCGTAAGGACAGGGAGGGCTAGCGGGGGCACAGATACGCAGTATTTT.

CDR3 in amino acids: CASSQGFGEANEKLFF. Written as DNA, the CDR3 is TGCGCCAGCAGCCAAGGTTTCGGGGAGGCTAATGAAAAACTGTTTTTT. This chain uses TRBV4-1 with TRBJ1-4; no firm D call. The CDR3 contains 16 residues. V lost 1 base, J lost 3 bases, and 12 bases lay in between. CDR1 and CDR2 (germline): MGHRA, YSYEKL.

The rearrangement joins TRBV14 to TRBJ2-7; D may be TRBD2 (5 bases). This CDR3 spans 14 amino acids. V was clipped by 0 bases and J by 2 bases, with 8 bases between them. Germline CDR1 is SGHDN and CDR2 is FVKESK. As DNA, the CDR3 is TGTGCCAGCAGCCAAGACGGACTTACCTACGAGCAGTACGTC. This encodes CASSQDGLTYEQYV.

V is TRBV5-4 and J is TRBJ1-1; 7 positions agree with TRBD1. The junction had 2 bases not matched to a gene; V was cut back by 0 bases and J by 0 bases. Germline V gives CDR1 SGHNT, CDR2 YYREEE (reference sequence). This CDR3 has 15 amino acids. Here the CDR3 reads CASSLGGQMNTEAFF. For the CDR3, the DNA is TGTGCCAGCAGCTTGGGGGGACAGATGAACACTGAAGCTTTCTTT.